This T cell receptor beta chain stems from a study of blood T cell repertoires in COVID-19. Study details: Acute and convalescent COVID-19 samples came from the United States, Italy and Spain. T cells, B-cell-depleted T cells, or PBMCs provided the cDNA or gDNA that served as material.

The authors' processing: How many nucleated cells were present was estimated from reference gene primer amplification. The table came from immunoSEQ multiplex PCR; TCRdb's copy has only in-frame clones and leaves some out. Clone size and the V and J calls come from that table; the DNA yielded D and trimming. The top ten hold approximately 0.59% of the sample, which has some 150,000 clones, 75% to 95% seen once. The CDR3 is 14 residues long. Trimming removed 3 bases at V and 4 bases at J, with 11 bases between. The germline V gene has CDR1 MNHEY and CDR2 SVGEGT. Material for sequencing was peripheral blood. The TCR comes from a man over 45 with acute or convalescent COVID-19. This chain uses TRBV6-2 or TRBV6-3 with TRBJ2-3, with D uncertain. CDR3 sequence reads: CASSYVRSSDTQYF. The CDR3 bases are TGTGCCAGCAGTTATGTAAGGAGTTCAGATACGCAGTATTTT.